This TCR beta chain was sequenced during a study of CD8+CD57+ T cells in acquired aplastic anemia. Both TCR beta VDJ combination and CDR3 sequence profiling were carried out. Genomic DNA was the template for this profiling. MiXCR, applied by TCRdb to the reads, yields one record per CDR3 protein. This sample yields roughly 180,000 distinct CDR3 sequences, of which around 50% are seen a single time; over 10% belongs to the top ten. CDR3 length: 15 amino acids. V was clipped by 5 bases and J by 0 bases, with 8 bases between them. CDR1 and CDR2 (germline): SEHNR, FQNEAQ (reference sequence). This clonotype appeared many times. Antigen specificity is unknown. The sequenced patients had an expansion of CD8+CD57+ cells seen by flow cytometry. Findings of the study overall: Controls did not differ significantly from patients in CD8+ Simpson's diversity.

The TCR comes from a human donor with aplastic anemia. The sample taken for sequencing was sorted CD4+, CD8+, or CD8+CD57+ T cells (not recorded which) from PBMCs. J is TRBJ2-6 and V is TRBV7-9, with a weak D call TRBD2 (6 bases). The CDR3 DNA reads TGTGCCAGCAGCCGGGGGAGCTCTGGGGCCAACGTCCTGACTTTC. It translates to CASSRGSSGANVLTF.